The following is a T cell receptor (beta chain) sequence with its context. The antigen is unknown. The data belong to a study of T cell responses to AZD1222 COVID-19 vaccine. With 4 bases clipped from V and 6 bases from J, the junction kept 3 bases outside the gene matches. The CDR3 extends over 13 amino acids. Germline V gene sequence: CDR1 SGHTA, CDR2 FQGTGA. General study results and limits: Regions 160-218 and 743-854 dominated among vaccine-associated CD4 TCRs spanning spike.

Profiling relied on immunoSEQ multiplex PCR, and the TCRdb table lists in-frame clones only, not all of them. The sample consists of about 120,000 clones, about 89% of them appearing once. The chain joins TRBV7-3 to TRBJ2-1; TRBD2 matches 7 bases. This sequence originates from an adult in good health. The source was peripheral blood, collected on day 0 of MenACWY control vaccination. DNA of the CDR3: TGTGCCAGCAGCTCGCGGGAGAGCAATGAGCAGTTCTTC. It codes for CASSSRESNEQFF.